The next 9 T cell receptor beta chains were all read from a single sample in a study of blood T cell repertoires in COVID-19. Profiling relied on immunoSEQ multiplex PCR, and the TCRdb table lists in-frame clones only, not all of them. The sample comprises tens of thousands of clones, 80% of which are singletons, and 15% to 20% rests with the top ten. Sample: peripheral blood. The receptor source for this set is a woman at least 80 years old with acute or convalescent COVID-19.

The chain recombines TRBV19 with TRBJ1-5; 7 bases fit TRBD1. V lost 3 bases and J lost 0; bases outside the gene matches: 5. CDR3 length equals 16 residues. The germline V gene has CDR1 LNHDA and CDR2 SQIVND (reference sequence). The CDR3 region has the DNA TGTGCCAGTAGTATCTTGACAGGGAATAGCAATCAGCCCCAGCATTTT. Its translation: CASSILTGNSNQPQHF.

The gene calls are TRBV19 and TRBJ1-1, with D uncertain. The CDR3 spans 12 residues. Germline V gives CDR1 LNHDA, CDR2 SQIVND (reference sequence). Trimming pared 5 bases from V and 5 bases from J, leaving 9 bases between. The DNA of the CDR3 is TGTGCCAGTAGTGTCCTCGGGACTGAAGCTTTCTTT. It translates to CASSVLGTEAFF. The whole variable domain, remainder taken from reference TRBV19 and TRBJ1-1, is DGGITQSPKYLFRKEGQNVTLSCEQNLNHDAMYWYRQDPGQGLRLIYYSQIVNDFQKGDIAEGYSVSREKKESFPLTVTSAQKNPTAFYLCASSVLGTEAFFGQGTRLTVV.

The chain joins TRBV5-3 to TRBJ1-5, with TRBD1 matching over 9 bases. TRBV5-3 is noted as an ORF with a role that remains uncertain. The V and J ends lost 5 bases and 0 bases, in that order; junction bases with no gene match: 9. The length of the CDR3 is 17 residues. The CDR3 here is CARRRDRAVYSNQPQHF. Written as DNA, the CDR3 is TGTGCCAGAAGACGGGACAGGGCCGTTTATAGCAATCAGCCCCAGCATTTT.

The genes are TRBV27 and TRBJ2-1, with a possible D match to TRBD1 (6 bases). V was shortened by 5 bases and J by 8 bases, with 16 bases between the two germline ends. Per the germline V gene, CDR1 is MNHEY and CDR2 is SMNVEV (reference sequence). The CDR3 is 14 residues long. The CDR3 coding sequence is TGTGCCAGCAGTCCACGGGACATTTCCGATGAGCAGTTCTTC. This codes for CASSPRDISDEQFF.

Written as DNA, the CDR3 is TGTGCCAGCAGGGACACAGGTCGTCAGCCCCAGCATTTT. It encodes CASRDTGRQPQHF. The J gene is TRBJ1-5, the V gene TRBV12-3 or TRBV12-4, with D possibly TRBD1 on 5 matching bases. The length of the CDR3 is 13 residues. The V end was cut by 6 bases, the J end by 6 bases, with 12 bases between.

This clone was counted a single time. The gene calls are TRBV10-2 and TRBJ2-3, with D possibly TRBD2 on 5 matching bases. The CDR3 is 16 amino acids. Looked up from germline, CDR1 is WSHSY and CDR2 is SAAADI. V was shortened by 0 bases and J by 6 bases, with 16 bases between the two germline ends. The CDR3 spells CASSESRADKADTQYF. The CDR3, as DNA: TGCGCCAGCAGTGAGTCGCGGGCGGATAAGGCGGATACGCAGTATTTT.

The V and J genes are TRBV19 and TRBJ1-3, with TRBD1 identical over 7 bases. From germline, CDR1 is LNHDA and CDR2 SQIVND (reference sequence). After removal of 3 bases from V and 1 base from J, the junction contained 9 bases not matched to a gene. The CDR3 runs to 17 residues. CDR3 amino acids: CASSIFGNRGSGNTIYF. The CDR3, as DNA: TGTGCCAGTAGTATCTTTGGAAACAGGGGATCTGGAAACACCATATATTTT.

The CDR3 protein is CASSPGLPEQFF. The CDR3 nucleotides read TGCGCCAGCAGCCCGGGACTACCTGAGCAGTTCTTC. The V gene is TRBV4-1, the J gene TRBJ2-1; 7 bases line up with TRBD2. Germline-derived CDR1 and CDR2 are MGHRA and YSYEKL. V was pared by 4 bases and J by 9 bases, with 3 bases of the junction left unmatched. CDR3 length: 12 residues.

CDR3 bases: TGTGCCAGCAGTTTGACAGGGAACCAGCCCCAGCATTTT. It is translated as CASSLTGNQPQHF. This chain uses TRBV12-3 or TRBV12-4 with TRBJ1-5; TRBD1 matches 7 bases. Unmatched junction bases numbered 3, after V lost 3 bases and J lost 7 bases. CDR3 length equals 13 residues.